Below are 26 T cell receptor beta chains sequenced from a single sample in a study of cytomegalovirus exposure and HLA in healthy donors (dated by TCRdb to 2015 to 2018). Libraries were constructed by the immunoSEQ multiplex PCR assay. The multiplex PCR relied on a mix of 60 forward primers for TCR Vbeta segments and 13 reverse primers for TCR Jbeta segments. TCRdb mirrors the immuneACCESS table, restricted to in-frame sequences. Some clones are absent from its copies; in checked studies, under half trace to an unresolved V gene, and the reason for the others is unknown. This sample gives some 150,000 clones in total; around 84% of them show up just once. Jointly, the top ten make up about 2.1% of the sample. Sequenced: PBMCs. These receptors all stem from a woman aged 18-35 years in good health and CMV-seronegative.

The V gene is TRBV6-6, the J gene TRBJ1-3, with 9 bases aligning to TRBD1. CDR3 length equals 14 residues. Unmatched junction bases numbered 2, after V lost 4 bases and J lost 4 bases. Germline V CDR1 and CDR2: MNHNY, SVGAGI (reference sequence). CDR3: CASSFGTGGNTIYF. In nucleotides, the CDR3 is TGTGCCAGCAGTTTTGGGACAGGGGGAAACACCATATATTTT.

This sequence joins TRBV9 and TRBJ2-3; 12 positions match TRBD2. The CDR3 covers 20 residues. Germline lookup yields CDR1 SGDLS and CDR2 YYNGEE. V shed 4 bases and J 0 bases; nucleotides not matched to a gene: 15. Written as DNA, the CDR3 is TGTGCCAGCAGCTCCACACCGCCTAGCGGGGGGGCCTCCAGCACAGATACGCAGTATTTT. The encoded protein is CASSSTPPSGGASSTDTQYF.

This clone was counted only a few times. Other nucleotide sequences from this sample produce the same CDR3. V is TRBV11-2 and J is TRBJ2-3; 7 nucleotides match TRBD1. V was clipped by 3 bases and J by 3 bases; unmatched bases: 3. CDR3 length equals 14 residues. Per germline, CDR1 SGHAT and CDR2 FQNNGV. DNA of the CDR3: TGTGCCAGCAGCTTCGGCAGGGGGACAGATACGCAGTATTTT. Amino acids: CASSFGRGTDTQYF.

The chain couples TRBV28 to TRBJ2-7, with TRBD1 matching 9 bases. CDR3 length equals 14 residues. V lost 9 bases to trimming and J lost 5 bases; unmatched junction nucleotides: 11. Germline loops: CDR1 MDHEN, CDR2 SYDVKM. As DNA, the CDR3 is TGTGCCAGTACTTCACAGGGGGCGAGAAACGAGCAGTACTTC. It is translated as CASTSQGARNEQYF.

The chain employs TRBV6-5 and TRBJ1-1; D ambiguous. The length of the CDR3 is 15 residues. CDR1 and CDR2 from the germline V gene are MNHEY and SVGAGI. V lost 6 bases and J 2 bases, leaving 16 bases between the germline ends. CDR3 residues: CASSPPFGSNTEAFF. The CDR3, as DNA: TGTGCCAGCAGCCCCCCATTTGGCAGTAACACTGAAGCTTTCTTT.

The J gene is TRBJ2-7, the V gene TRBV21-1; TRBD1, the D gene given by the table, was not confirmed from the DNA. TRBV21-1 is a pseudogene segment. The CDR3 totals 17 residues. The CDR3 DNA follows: TGTGCCAGCAGCAAAGGCTGGGAAGGACAGGGGTGGGGCGAGCAGTACTTC. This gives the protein CASSKGWEGQGWGEQYF.

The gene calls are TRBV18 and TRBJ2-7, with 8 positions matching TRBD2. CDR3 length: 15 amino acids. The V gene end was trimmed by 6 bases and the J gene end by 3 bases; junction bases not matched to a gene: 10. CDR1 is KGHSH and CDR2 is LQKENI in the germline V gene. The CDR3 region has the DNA TGTGCCAGCTCCCTCAGAGCGGGAGTCGGCTACGAGCAGTACTTC. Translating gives CASSLRAGVGYEQYF. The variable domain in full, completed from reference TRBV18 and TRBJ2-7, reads NAGVMQNPRHLVRRRGQEARLRCSPMKGHSHVYWYRQLPEEGLKFMVYLQKENIIDESGMPKERFSAEFPKEGPSILRIQQVVRGDSAAYFCASSLRAGVGYEQYFGPGTRLTVT.

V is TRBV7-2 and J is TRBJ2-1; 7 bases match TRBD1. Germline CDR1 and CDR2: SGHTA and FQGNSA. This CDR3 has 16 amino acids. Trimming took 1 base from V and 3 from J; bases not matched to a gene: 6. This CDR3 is CASSLGGSGGYNEQFF. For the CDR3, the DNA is TGTGCCAGCAGCTTAGGCGGGTCAGGGGGCTACAATGAGCAGTTCTTC. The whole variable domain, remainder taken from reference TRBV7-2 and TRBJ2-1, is GAGVSQSPSNKVTEKGKDVELRCDPISGHTALYWYRQSLGQGLEFLIYFQGNSAPDKSGLPSDRFSAERTGGSVSTLTIQRTQQEDSAVYLCASSLGGSGGYNEQFFGPGTRLTVL.

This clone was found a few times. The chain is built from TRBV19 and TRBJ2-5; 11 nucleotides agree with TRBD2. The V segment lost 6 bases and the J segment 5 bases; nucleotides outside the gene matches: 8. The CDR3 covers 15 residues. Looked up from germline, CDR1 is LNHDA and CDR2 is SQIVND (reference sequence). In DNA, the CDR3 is TGTGCCAGTAGAACGACTAGCGGGGCCCTGGAGACCCAGTACTTC. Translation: CASRTTSGALETQYF.

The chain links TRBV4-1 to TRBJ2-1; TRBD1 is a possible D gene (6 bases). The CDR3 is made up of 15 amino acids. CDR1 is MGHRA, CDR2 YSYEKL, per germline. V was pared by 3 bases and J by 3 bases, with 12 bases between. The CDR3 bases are TGCGCCAGCAGCCAGGACTCAGGGGACTACAATGAGCAGTTCTTC. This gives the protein CASSQDSGDYNEQFF.

The CDR3: CATESPGQGPSGANVLTF. In nucleotides, the CDR3 is TGTGCCACCGAGAGTCCGGGACAGGGCCCCTCTGGGGCCAACGTCCTGACTTTC. V and J are TRBV19 and TRBJ2-6; 9 bases line up with TRBD1. CDR1 and CDR2 from the germline V gene are LNHDA and SQIVND (reference sequence). The CDR3 sequence is 18 residues long. J lost 0 bases, V lost 10 bases, and 13 bases had no gene match.

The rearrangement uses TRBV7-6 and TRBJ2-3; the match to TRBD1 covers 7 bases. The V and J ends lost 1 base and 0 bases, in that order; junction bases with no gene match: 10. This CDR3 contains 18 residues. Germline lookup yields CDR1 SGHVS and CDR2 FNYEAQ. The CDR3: CASSLVTGTASSTDTQYF. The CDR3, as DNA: TGTGCCAGCAGCTTAGTCACCGGGACAGCGTCTAGCACAGATACGCAGTATTTT.

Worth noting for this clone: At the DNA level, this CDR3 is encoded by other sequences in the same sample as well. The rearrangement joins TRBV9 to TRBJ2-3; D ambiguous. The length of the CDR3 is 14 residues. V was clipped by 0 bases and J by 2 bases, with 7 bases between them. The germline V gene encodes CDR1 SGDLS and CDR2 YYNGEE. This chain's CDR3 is CASSVDSSTDTQYF. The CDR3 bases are TGTGCCAGCAGCGTAGACTCTTCCACAGATACGCAGTATTTT. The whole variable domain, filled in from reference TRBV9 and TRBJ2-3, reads DSGVTQTPKHLITATGQRVTLRCSPRSGDLSVYWYQQSLDQGLQFLIQYYNGEERAKGNILERFSAQQFPDLHSELNLSSLELGDSALYFCASSVDSSTDTQYFGPGTRLTVL.

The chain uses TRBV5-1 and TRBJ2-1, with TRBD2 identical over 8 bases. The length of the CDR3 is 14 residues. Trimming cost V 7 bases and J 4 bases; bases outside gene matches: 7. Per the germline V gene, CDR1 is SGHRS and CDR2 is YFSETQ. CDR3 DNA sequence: TGCGCCAGCGACCCGGGGGGGCAATACAATGAGCAGTTCTTC. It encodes CASDPGGQYNEQFF.

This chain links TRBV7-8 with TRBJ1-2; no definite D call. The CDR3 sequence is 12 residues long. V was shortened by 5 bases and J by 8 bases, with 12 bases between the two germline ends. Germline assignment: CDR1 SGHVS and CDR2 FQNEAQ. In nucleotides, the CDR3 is TGTGCCAGCAGCCTTCCGAGGGCCGGCTACACCTTC. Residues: CASSLPRAGYTF. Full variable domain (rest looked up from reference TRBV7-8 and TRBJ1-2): GAGVSQSPRYKVAKRGQDVALRCDPISGHVSLFWYQQALGQGPEFLTYFQNEAQLDKSGLPSDRFFAERPEGSVSTLKIQRTQQEDSAVYLCASSLPRAGYTFGSGTRLTVV.

CDR3 in amino acids: CATSRDPRAAVLHF. The CDR3 DNA is TGTGCCACCAGCAGAGACCCCCGAGCCGCCGTCCTCCACTTT. This chain connects TRBV15 to TRBJ1-6; D is ambiguous. V was cut by 0 bases and J by 15 bases, with 15 bases left in between. The germline gives CDR1 LNHNV, CDR2 YYDKDF (reference sequence). The CDR3 totals 14 residues. Looking up the rest from reference TRBV15 and TRBJ1-6 gives the full variable domain: DAMVIQNPRYQVTQFGKPVTLSCSQTLNHNVMYWYQQKSSQAPKLLFHYYDKDFNNEADTPDNFQSRRPNTSFCFLDIRSPGLGDTAMYLCATSRDPRAAVLHFGNGTRLTVT.

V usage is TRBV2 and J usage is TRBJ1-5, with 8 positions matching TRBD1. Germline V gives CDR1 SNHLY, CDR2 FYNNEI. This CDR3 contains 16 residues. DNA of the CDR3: TGTGCGACGGCCAGTGGGGATACAGGGGGGAATCAGCCCCAGCATTTT. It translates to CATASGDTGGNQPQHF.

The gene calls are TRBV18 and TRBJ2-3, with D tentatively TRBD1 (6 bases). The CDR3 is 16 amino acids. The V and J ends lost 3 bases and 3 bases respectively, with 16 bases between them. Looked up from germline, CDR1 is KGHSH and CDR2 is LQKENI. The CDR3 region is CASSPRDTPGTDTQYF. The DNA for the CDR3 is TGTGCCAGCTCACCTAGGGACACCCCTGGAACAGATACGCAGTATTTT.

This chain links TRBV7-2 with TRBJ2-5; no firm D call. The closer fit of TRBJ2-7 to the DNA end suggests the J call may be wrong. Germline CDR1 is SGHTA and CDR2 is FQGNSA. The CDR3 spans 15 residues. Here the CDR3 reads CASRYSTTGTREQYF. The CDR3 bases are TGTGCCAGCAGATACTCGACAACCGGCACCCGCGAGCAGTACTTC.

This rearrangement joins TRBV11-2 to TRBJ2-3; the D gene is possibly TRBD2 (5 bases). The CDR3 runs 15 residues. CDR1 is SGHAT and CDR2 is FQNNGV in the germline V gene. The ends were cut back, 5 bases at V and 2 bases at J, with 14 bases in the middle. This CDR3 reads CASSPSGTHTDTQYF. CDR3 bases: TGTGCCAGCAGCCCATCGGGAACCCACACAGATACGCAGTATTTT.

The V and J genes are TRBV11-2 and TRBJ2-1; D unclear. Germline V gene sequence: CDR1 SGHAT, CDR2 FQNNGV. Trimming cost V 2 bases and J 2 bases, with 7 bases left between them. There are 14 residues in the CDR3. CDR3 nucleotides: TGTGCCAGCAGCTTAAATGTCGCCTACAATGAGCAGTTCTTC. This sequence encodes CASSLNVAYNEQFF.

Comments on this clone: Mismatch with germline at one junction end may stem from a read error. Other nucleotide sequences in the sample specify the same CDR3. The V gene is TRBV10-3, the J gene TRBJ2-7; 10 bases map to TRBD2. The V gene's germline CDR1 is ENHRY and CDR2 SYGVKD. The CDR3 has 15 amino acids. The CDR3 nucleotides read TGCGCCATCAGCCCGGGACTAGCGCTCTCCTACGAGCAGTACTTC. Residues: CAISPGLALSYEQYF.

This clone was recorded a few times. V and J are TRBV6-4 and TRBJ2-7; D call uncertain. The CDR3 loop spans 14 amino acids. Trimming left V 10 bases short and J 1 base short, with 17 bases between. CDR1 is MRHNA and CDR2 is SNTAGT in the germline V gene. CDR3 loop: CATKPQAGSYEQYF. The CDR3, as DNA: TGTGCCACGAAGCCCCAGGCCGGATCCTACGAGCAGTACTTC.

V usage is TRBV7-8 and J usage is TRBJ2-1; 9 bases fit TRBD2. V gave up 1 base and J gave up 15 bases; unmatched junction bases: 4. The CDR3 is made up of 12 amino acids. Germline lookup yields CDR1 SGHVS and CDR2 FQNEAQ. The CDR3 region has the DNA TGTGCCAGCAGCTTAGTAGCGGGAGTAACGTTCTTC. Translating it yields CASSLVAGVTFF.

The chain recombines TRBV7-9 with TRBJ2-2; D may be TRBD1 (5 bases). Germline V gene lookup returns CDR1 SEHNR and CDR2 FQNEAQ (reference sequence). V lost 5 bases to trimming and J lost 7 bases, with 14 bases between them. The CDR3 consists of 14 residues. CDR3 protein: CASSQQGSGGELFF. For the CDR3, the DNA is TGTGCCAGCAGCCAGCAGGGATCCGGCGGGGAGCTGTTTTTT.

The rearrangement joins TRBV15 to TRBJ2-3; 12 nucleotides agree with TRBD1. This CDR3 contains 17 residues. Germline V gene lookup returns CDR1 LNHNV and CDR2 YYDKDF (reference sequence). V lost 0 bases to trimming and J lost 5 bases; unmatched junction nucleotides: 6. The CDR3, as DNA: TGTGCCACCAGCAGAGATCGCGGGACAGGGGGCAGAGATACGCAGTATTTT. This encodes CATSRDRGTGGRDTQYF.